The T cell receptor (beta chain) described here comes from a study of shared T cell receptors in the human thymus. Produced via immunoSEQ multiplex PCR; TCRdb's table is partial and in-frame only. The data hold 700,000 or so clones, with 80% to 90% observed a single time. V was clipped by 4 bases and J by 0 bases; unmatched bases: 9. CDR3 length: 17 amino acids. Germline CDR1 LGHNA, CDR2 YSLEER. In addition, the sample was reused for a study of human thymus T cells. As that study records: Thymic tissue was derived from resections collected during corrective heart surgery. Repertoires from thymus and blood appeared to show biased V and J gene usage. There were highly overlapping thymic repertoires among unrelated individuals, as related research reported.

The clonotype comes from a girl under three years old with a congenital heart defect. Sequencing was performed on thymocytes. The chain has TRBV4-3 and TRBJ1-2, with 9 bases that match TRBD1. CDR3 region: CASSPRQGVATNYGYTF. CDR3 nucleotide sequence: TGCGCCAGCAGCCCCAGACAGGGGGTTGCTACTAACTATGGCTACACCTTC.